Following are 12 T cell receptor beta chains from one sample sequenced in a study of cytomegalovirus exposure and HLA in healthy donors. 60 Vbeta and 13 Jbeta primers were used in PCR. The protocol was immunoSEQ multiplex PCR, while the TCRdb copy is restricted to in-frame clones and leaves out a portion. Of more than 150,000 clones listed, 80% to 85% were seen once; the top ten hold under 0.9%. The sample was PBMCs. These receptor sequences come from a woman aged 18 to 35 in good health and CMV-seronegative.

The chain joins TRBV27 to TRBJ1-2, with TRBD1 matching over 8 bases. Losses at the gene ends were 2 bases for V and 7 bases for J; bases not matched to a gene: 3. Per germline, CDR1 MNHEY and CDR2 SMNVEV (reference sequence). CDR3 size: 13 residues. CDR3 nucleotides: TGTGCCAGCAGTTTACAGGGGGCTCGTGGCTACACCTTC. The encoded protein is CASSLQGARGYTF.

The CDR3 sequence: CASSPPGSEQYF. CDR3 DNA sequence: TGCGCCAGCAGCCCCCCTGGTAGCGAGCAGTACTTC. The chain recombines TRBV4-1 with TRBJ2-7; D gene ambiguous. The CDR3 is 12 residues long. The germline CDR1 and CDR2 sequences are MGHRA and YSYEKL. V lost 4 bases to trimming and J lost 6 bases, with 10 bases between them.

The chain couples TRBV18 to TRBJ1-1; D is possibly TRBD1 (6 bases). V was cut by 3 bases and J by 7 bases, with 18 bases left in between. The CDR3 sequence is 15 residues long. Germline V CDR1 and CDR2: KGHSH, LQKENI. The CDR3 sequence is CASSPGVQGYSEAFF. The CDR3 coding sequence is TGTGCCAGCTCACCCGGGGTGCAGGGGTACAGTGAAGCTTTCTTT.

The CDR3 sequence is CAWSAGQGSTDTQYF. CDR3 in DNA: TGTGCCTGGAGTGCTGGACAGGGTAGCACAGATACGCAGTATTTT. V is TRBV30 and J is TRBJ2-3, with 8 bases fitting TRBD1. The V gene end was trimmed by 1 base and the J gene end by 0 bases; junction bases not matched to a gene: 3. The CDR3 is made up of 15 amino acids. Per germline, CDR1 GTSNPN and CDR2 SVGIG (reference sequence).

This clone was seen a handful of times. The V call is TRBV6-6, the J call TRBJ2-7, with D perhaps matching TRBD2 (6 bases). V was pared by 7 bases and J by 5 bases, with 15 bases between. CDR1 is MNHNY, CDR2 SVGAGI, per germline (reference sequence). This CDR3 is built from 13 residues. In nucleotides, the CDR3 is TGTGCCAGCACCCGACGGGAGTGGGACGAGCAGTACTTC. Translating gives CASTRREWDEQYF.

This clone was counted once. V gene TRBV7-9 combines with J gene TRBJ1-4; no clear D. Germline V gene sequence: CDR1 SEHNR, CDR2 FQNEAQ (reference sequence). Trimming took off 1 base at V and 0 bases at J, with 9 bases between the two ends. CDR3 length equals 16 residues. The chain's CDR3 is CASSLGGGTTNEKLFF. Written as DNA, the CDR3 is TGTGCCAGCAGCTTAGGTGGAGGTACAACTAATGAAAAACTGTTTTTT.

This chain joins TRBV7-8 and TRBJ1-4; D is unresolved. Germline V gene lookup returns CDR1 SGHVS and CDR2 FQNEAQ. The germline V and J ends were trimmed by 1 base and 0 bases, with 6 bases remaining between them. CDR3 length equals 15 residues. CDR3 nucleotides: TGTGCCAGCAGCTTAGACAGCACAACTAATGAAAAACTGTTTTTT. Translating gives CASSLDSTTNEKLFF. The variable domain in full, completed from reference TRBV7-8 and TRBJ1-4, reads GAGVSQSPRYKVAKRGQDVALRCDPISGHVSLFWYQQALGQGPEFLTYFQNEAQLDKSGLPSDRFFAERPEGSVSTLKIQRTQQEDSAVYLCASSLDSTTNEKLFFGSGTQLSVL.

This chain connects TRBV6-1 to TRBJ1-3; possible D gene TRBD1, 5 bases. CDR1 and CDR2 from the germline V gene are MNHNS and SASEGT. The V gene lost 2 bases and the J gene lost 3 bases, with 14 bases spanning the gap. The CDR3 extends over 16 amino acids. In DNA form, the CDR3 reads TGTGCCAGCAGTGAACTTGATGGGGGGTTTGGAAACACCATATATTTT. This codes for CASSELDGGFGNTIYF.

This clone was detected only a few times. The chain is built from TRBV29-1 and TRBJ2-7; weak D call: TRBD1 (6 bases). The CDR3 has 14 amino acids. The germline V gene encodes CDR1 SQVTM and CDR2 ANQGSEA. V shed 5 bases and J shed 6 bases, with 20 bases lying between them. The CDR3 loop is CSVMSLTGFSEQYF. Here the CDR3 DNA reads TGCAGCGTTATGTCACTTACAGGGTTTAGCGAGCAGTACTTC.

CDR3 sequence: CASSEFSTTGEQYF. Here the CDR3 DNA reads TGTGCCAGCAGTGAATTTAGCACCACGGGGGAGCAGTACTTC. V gene TRBV6-1 combines with J gene TRBJ2-7; tentative D call: TRBD2 (5 bases). V shed 2 bases and J shed 7 bases, with 15 bases lying between them. Germline V CDR1 and CDR2: MNHNS, SASEGT. The CDR3 has 14 amino acids.

The CDR3 DNA reads as TGTGCCAGCAGCCAGACCCTAGCGGGAGCCTACTACGAGCAGTACTTC. It yields the protein CASSQTLAGAYYEQYF. The chain couples TRBV14 to TRBJ2-7, with 10 bases lining up with TRBD2. The CDR3 covers 16 residues. Germline lookup yields CDR1 SGHDN and CDR2 FVKESK. The V segment lost 3 bases and the J segment 3 bases; nucleotides outside the gene matches: 8. Filled out from reference TRBV14 and TRBJ2-7, the complete variable domain reads EAGVTQFPSHSVIEKGQTVTLRCDPISGHDNLYWYRRVMGKEIKFLLHFVKESKQDESGMPNNRFLAERTGGTYSTLKVQPAELEDSGVYFCASSQTLAGAYYEQYFGPGTRLTVT.

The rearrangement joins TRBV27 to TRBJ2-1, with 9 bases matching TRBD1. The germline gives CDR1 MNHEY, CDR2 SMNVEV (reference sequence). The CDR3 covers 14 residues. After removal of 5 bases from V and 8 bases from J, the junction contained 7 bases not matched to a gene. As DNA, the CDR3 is TGTGCCAGCAGTCCGTGGGACAGGGCCTATGAGCAGTTCTTC. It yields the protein CASSPWDRAYEQFF.